The next 10 T cell receptor beta chains were all read from a single sample in a study of identical twins. TCRdb ran MiXCR on the 5' RACE reads and lists one entry per CDR3 protein. Counted here are 600,000 to 800,000 distinct CDR3 sequences, 21% occurring once; the ten biggest clones make up approximately 4.5%. The same data also contributed to another study, on T cells expressing NK-cell markers.

The sample taken for sequencing was PBMCs. These receptors were taken from a woman younger than 35 in good health.

This clonotype showed up just a few times. The chain has TRBV10-3 and TRBJ2-1, with 11 bases identical to TRBD1. Germline V gives CDR1 ENHRY, CDR2 SYGVKD. The CDR3 loop spans 14 amino acids. With 7 bases clipped from V and 7 bases from J, the junction kept 6 bases outside the gene matches. CDR3 nucleotide sequence: TGTGCCATCACCGGGACAGGGGGACTGAATGAGCAGTTCTTC. Translating it yields CAITGTGGLNEQFF.

Only a few counts were recorded for this clonotype. The CDR3 nucleotides read TGTGCCAGCAGTGTCCCTTCCCCAGAGACCCAGTACTTC. This sequence encodes CASSVPSPETQYF. The chain uses TRBV12-3 or TRBV12-4 and TRBJ2-5, with D unresolved. Between the trimmed V and J ends, which lost 5 bases and 4 bases, there was a span of 11 bases. This CDR3 has 13 residues.

This chain links TRBV7-9 with TRBJ2-3, with TRBD2 matching 12 bases. J gave up 2 bases and V 2 bases, and 2 bases lay outside the gene matches. This CDR3 is built from 16 residues. The V gene's germline CDR1 is SEHNR and CDR2 FQNEAQ (reference sequence). In DNA, the CDR3 is TGTGCCAGCAGCTTATGGACTAGCGGGAACACAGATACGCAGTATTTT. It codes for CASSLWTSGNTDTQYF. Drawing the rest from reference TRBV7-9 and TRBJ2-3, the complete variable domain is DTGVSQNPRHKITKRGQNVTFRCDPISEHNRLYWYRQTLGQGPEFLTYFQNEAQLEKSRLLSDRFSAERPKGSFSTLEIQRTEQGDSAMYLCASSLWTSGNTDTQYFGPGTRLTVL.

J is TRBJ2-1 and V is TRBV5-5; D call uncertain. This CDR3 has 14 residues. The V end was cut by 2 bases, the J end by 5 bases, with 11 bases between. Germline CDR1 and CDR2: SGHKS and YYEKEE (reference sequence). The CDR3 here is CASSFQVAHNEQFF. The CDR3 nucleotides are TGTGCCAGCAGCTTTCAGGTAGCCCACAATGAGCAGTTCTTC.

In this sample, this clonotype turned up a few times. V usage is TRBV9 and J usage is TRBJ2-1; D gene uncertain. The CDR3 has 15 residues. Germline V gene sequence: CDR1 SGDLS, CDR2 YYNGEE. V was clipped by 2 bases and J by 5 bases, with 14 bases between them. The CDR3 DNA is TGTGCCAGCAGCGTGTCTTCTCTAGGGAACAATGAGCAGTTCTTC. Amino acids: CASSVSSLGNNEQFF.

The CDR3 DNA is TGTGCCAGCAGCGTCCATATAGCGATCTCCTACAATGAGCAGTTCTTC. Amino acids: CASSVHIAISYNEQFF. The chain carries TRBV9 and TRBJ2-1; D perhaps matches TRBD2 (5 bases). Germline loops: CDR1 SGDLS, CDR2 YYNGEE. The CDR3 totals 16 residues. V was trimmed by 2 bases and J by 0 bases, leaving 12 bases between them.

This clonotype has a handful of counts. This sequence joins TRBV5-1 and TRBJ2-1; D possibly corresponds to TRBD2 (5 bases). Germline V lookup: CDR1 SGHRS, CDR2 YFSETQ. The CDR3 loop spans 11 amino acids. V lost 3 bases and J lost 16, with 14 bases in between. The CDR3 loop is CASSSSGKRFF. The CDR3 nucleotides read TGCGCCAGCAGCTCCTCGGGGAAACGATTCTTC.

This clonotype was detected only a few times. The chain employs TRBV27 and TRBJ2-1; 10 positions agree with TRBD2. Unmatched junction bases numbered 7, after V lost 5 bases and J lost 9 bases. In germline, CDR1 is MNHEY, CDR2 SMNVEV (reference sequence). This CDR3 is built from 14 residues. The CDR3 spells CASSGGLAIGEQFF. The CDR3 coding sequence is TGTGCCAGCAGTGGGGGACTAGCGATCGGTGAGCAGTTCTTC.

CDR3 sequence (DNA): TGTGCCAGCAGCGAGGGAGGCATCGCGAACACCGGGGAGCTGTTTTTT. Translation gives CASSEGGIANTGELFF. The chain combines TRBV7-6 with TRBJ2-2; D is possibly TRBD2 (6 bases). Germline assignment: CDR1 SGHVS and CDR2 FNYEAQ. Trimming took off 5 bases at V and 0 bases at J, with 13 bases between the two ends. CDR3 length: 16 residues. Full variable domain (rest looked up from reference TRBV7-6 and TRBJ2-2): GAGVSQSPRYKVTKRGQDVALRCDPISGHVSLYWYRQALGQGPEFLTYFNYEAQQDKSGLPNDRFSAERPEGSISTLTIQRTEQRDSAMYRCASSEGGIANTGELFFGEGSRLTVL.

This clonotype was counted many times. V is TRBV9 and J is TRBJ2-7; 8 bases are shared with TRBD1. The junction had 6 bases not matched to a gene; V was cut back by 4 bases and J by 0 bases. The CDR3 loop spans 15 amino acids. Germline loops: CDR1 SGDLS, CDR2 YYNGEE. The CDR3, as DNA: TGTGCCAGCAGCTCATCAGGGGGCACCTCCTACGAGCAGTACTTC. This encodes CASSSSGGTSYEQYF. The full variable domain, rest sourced from reference TRBV9 and TRBJ2-7, is DSGVTQTPKHLITATGQRVTLRCSPRSGDLSVYWYQQSLDQGLQFLIQYYNGEERAKGNILERFSAQQFPDLHSELNLSSLELGDSALYFCASSSSGGTSYEQYFGPGTRLTVT.